This TCR beta chain was identified in a study of human T cells and chemical hapten exposure. MiXCR, run by TCRdb on the RACE reads, gives a single entry per CDR3 protein. Seen here are around 300,000 distinct CDR3 sequences, approximately 6.3% observed once, and the top ten hold 7.5% to 9%. Notes on this clonotype: Antigen specificity is unknown.

CDR3 size: 12 residues. J was trimmed by 8 bases and V by 5 bases; bases with no gene match: 5. Germline V gives CDR1 MNHEY, CDR2 SVGAGI. The time point is: patch test 1, 2 weeks after DPC sensitization. Treatment given: therapeutic diphenylcyclopropenone sensitization with weekly scalp DPC. General study points: Controls had significantly fewer large CDR3 similarity clusters than were formed by expanded TCRs. Having alopecia, the donors may differ immunologically from healthy people. TCRs whose frequency exceeded 1 in 1000 remained the same following DPC sensitization.

This chain links TRBV6-5 with TRBJ1-1; 7 bases line up with TRBD1. The sequence came from a woman aged 18-29 years with alopecia areata. Some clones in this sample may be carry-over from other donors' samples. The sample was whole blood, taken in connection with sensitization to the hapten diphenylcyclopropenone (DPC). The CDR3 loop reads CASSGQGVEAFF. The CDR3 DNA follows: TGTGCCAGCAGTGGCCAGGGGGTCGAAGCTTTCTTT.